This record concerns one T cell receptor (beta chain) sequence. Its antigen is unknown. The record originates from a study of cytomegalovirus exposure and HLA in healthy donors. The overall study: Drawn from HLA-typed donors, roughly 87 million unique TCRs were held in an early data release. Broader study findings: It is likely that the observed cluster of highly shared sequence variants was a sequencing artifact. A few V segments could not be told apart, such as TRBV6-2 and TRBV6-3, and were left out.

V shed 3 bases and J shed 4 bases, with 13 bases lying between them. Germline V gene lookup returns CDR1 LGHNA and CDR2 YSLEER. The CDR3 totals 15 residues. With 60 Vbeta and 13 Jbeta primers, the PCR was carried out. In the source study's methods: In a later analysis, of tens of millions of unique beta chains, 9 million to 11 million appeared in at least two donors. This table comes from immunoSEQ multiplex PCR, and its TCRdb copy is limited to in-frame clones, with some not included. That table furnishes V, J and clone size, whereas the DNA furnished D and trimming. The sample lists 100,000 to 120,000 clones; around 70% were seen once.

The rearrangement links TRBV4-3 to TRBJ1-5; tentatively, D is TRBD1 (5 bases). Sequencing used PBMCs. The clonotype comes from a man aged 35 to 55 in good health and CMV-seronegative. The CDR3 region is CASSQARDSNQPQHF. The CDR3 region has the DNA TGCGCCAGCAGCCAGGCGCGGGACTCGAATCAGCCCCAGCATTTT.